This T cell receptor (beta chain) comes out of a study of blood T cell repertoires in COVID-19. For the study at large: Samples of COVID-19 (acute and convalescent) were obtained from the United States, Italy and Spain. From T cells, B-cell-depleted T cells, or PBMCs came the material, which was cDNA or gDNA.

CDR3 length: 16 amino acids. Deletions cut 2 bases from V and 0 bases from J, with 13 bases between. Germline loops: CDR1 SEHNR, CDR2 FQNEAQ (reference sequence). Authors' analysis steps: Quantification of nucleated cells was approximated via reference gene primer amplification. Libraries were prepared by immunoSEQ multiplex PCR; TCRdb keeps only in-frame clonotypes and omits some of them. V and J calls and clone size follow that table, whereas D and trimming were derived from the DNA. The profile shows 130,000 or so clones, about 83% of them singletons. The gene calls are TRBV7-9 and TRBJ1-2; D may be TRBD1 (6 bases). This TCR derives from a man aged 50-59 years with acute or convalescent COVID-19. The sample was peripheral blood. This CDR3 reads CASSLKGQNPNYGYTF. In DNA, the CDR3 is TGTGCCAGCAGCTTAAAAGGACAGAATCCTAACTATGGCTACACCTTC.